One and the same sample provided the 4 T cell receptor beta chains below, sequenced in a study of Ad26.COV2.S vaccination and SARS-CoV-2 variants. Described treatment: 19 received Ad26.COV2.S at low or high dose, single or two shots; a few received placebo; per-sample allocation not given. Sampling was performed 63 days after the first vaccine or placebo injection. Sequenced by immunoSEQ multiplex PCR; TCRdb stores in-frame clones only, minus some. The data show fewer than 600,000 clones, 80% to 90% seen once. The sequencing used peripheral blood, collected in a trial of Ad26.COV2.S vaccine versus placebo. Receptor source: a person between 18 and 59 years old who received the Ad26.COV2.S COVID-19 vaccine or a placebo.

This clone occurred a few times. This chain links TRBV18 with TRBJ1-1; D is perhaps TRBD1 (5 bases). The CDR3 runs 13 residues. CDR1 is KGHSH, CDR2 LQKENI, per germline. Trimming shortened V by 3 bases and J by 8 bases, and 13 bases separated the two germline ends. The chain's CDR3 is CASSPRQGFEAFF. CDR3 DNA: TGTGCCAGCTCACCGCGCCAGGGATTCGAAGCTTTCTTT.

To note about this clone: An end of the junction does not agree with germline; a read error may underlie this. V and J are TRBV28 and TRBJ1-3, with D possibly matching TRBD1 (6 bases). Germline CDR1 MDHEN, CDR2 SYDVKM. The CDR3 is made up of 11 amino acids. CDR3 sequence: CASSVGGPSDF. The CDR3 bases are TGTGCCAGCAGTGTTGGGGGCCCGTCGGATTTT.

This chain connects TRBV10-2 to TRBJ2-7, with D perhaps TRBD1 (6 bases). Germline lookup yields CDR1 WSHSY and CDR2 SAAADI. The CDR3 length is 13 residues. V lost 6 bases, J lost 3 bases, and 12 bases lay in between. The CDR3 region has the DNA TGCGCCAGCAGCCAACAGGGTGTCTACGAGCAGTACTTC. This sequence encodes CASSQQGVYEQYF.

The chain couples TRBV7-2 to TRBJ2-7, with 7 bases fitting TRBD2. V shed 3 bases, J shed 5 bases, and the junction held 7 bases outside the gene matches. Germline V gene lookup returns CDR1 SGHTA and CDR2 FQGNSA. This CDR3 contains 14 residues. The CDR3 protein is CASSFRGSYNEQYF. The CDR3 nucleotides are TGTGCCAGCAGCTTCCGCGGGAGTTACAACGAGCAGTACTTC.